The 27 T cell receptor beta chains listed next were all sequenced from one sample in a study of blood T cell repertoires in COVID-19. The protocol was immunoSEQ multiplex PCR, while the TCRdb copy is restricted to in-frame clones and leaves out a portion. The sample includes more than 300,000 clones, around 88% of them seen just once. The sequencing input was peripheral blood. The receptors originated from a woman in her thirties with COVID-19, enrolled during active disease.

The rearrangement joins TRBV5-4 to TRBJ2-6; D is ambiguous. The CDR3 totals 16 residues. Germline V gene sequence: CDR1 SGHNT, CDR2 YYREEE (reference sequence). V lost 2 bases to trimming and J lost 6 bases, with 15 bases between them. DNA for the CDR3: TGTGCCAGCAGCTTATTACCTAGAGTGGAGGCCAACGTCCTGACTTTC. Residues: CASSLLPRVEANVLTF.

This rearrangement joins TRBV24-1 to TRBJ1-5; D uncertain. Germline CDR1 reads KGHDR; CDR2 reads SFDVKD. The CDR3 is made up of 13 amino acids. The ends were cut back, 5 bases at V and 4 bases at J, with 8 bases in the middle. In DNA, the CDR3 is TGTGCCACCAGTGCTCAGGTGAATCAGCCCCAGCATTTT. Translation gives CATSAQVNQPQHF.

This chain connects TRBV6-5 to TRBJ1-2, with 9 bases aligning to TRBD1. Trimming at V came to 2 bases and at J to 8 bases, leaving 9 bases not matched to a gene. Germline CDR1 is MNHEY and CDR2 is SVGAGI. The CDR3 has 15 amino acids. In nucleotides, the CDR3 is TGTGCCAGCAGTTACGGGGACAGGGCCCCCCTCGGCTACACCTTC. Its protein product is CASSYGDRAPLGYTF.

This sequence joins TRBV5-5 and TRBJ2-2, with 7 bases matching TRBD2. The CDR3 runs 12 residues. After removal of 4 bases from V and 7 bases from J, the junction contained 1 base not matched to a gene. Per the germline V gene, CDR1 is SGHKS and CDR2 is YYEKEE (reference sequence). The CDR3 DNA reads TGTGCCAGCAGCCCGGGGGGCGGGGAGCTGTTTTTT. Protein product: CASSPGGGELFF.

V gene TRBV5-8 combines with J gene TRBJ1-6, with no clear D. The CDR3 extends over 11 amino acids. CDR1 and CDR2 (germline): SGHTS, YDEGEE. Trimming took off 5 bases at V and 7 bases at J, with 4 bases between the two ends. CDR3 amino acids: CASSLNSPLHF. CDR3 bases: TGTGCCAGCAGTTTAAATTCACCCCTCCACTTT.

This chain links TRBV6-5 with TRBJ1-5; 9 nucleotides match TRBD1. V trimming: 6 bases; J trimming: 2 bases; junction bases outside the gene matches: 5. From germline, CDR1 is MNHEY and CDR2 SVGAGI. The CDR3 extends over 15 amino acids. The CDR3 reads CASSQTGGGNQPQHF. CDR3 bases: TGTGCCAGCAGCCAGACAGGGGGAGGCAATCAGCCCCAGCATTTT.

The chain joins TRBV6-5 to TRBJ2-5; TRBD2 agrees at 14 bases. V lost 0 bases and J lost 4; bases outside the gene matches: 1. This CDR3 comprises 16 residues. Germline CDR1 reads MNHEY; CDR2 reads SVGAGI. The DNA for the CDR3 is TGTGCCAGCAGTTACTCGACTAGCGGGGGGGTAGAGACCCAGTACTTC. Protein product: CASSYSTSGGVETQYF.

The V call is TRBV21-1, the J call TRBJ1-5. TRBV21-1 is an annotated pseudogene. CDR3 size: 14 residues. The CDR3: CASSERGTNQPQHF. The CDR3 DNA reads TGTGCCAGCAGCGAACGGGGGACTAATCAGCCCCAGCATTTT.

The chain combines TRBV11-1 with TRBJ1-1; 7 bases fit TRBD1. Unmatched junction bases numbered 8, after V lost 10 bases and J lost 3 bases. CDR1 SGHAT and CDR2 FQDESV come from the germline V gene (reference sequence). The CDR3 extends over 13 amino acids. The CDR3 DNA is TGTGCCACTCGGGACAGTACCTACACTGAAGCTTTCTTT. It codes for CATRDSTYTEAFF. Full variable domain (missing parts from reference TRBV11-1 and TRBJ1-1): EAEVAQSPRYKITEKSQAVAFWCDPISGHATLYWYRQILGQGPELLVQFQDESVVDDSQLPKDRFSAERLKGVDSTLKIQPAELGDSAMYLCATRDSTYTEAFFGQGTRLTVV.

This chain links TRBV5-4 with TRBJ1-5; 11 bases are shared with TRBD1. CDR3 size: 15 residues. V lost 4 bases, J lost 6 bases, and 6 bases stayed unmatched. The V gene's germline CDR1 is SGHNT and CDR2 YYREEE (reference sequence). As DNA, the CDR3 is TGTGCCAGCAGCGCGGACAGGGGGCAGGGTCAGCCCCAGCATTTT. Translating gives CASSADRGQGQPQHF.

The chain has TRBV4-2 and TRBJ1-2; TRBD1 matches 7 bases. V lost 3 bases to trimming and J lost 0 bases; unmatched junction nucleotides: 4. The CDR3 extends over 15 amino acids. CDR1 is LGHNA and CDR2 is YNFKEQ in the germline V gene. CDR3: CASSHTGTANYGYTF. DNA of the CDR3: TGTGCCAGCAGCCATACCGGGACAGCTAACTATGGCTACACCTTC.

The chain employs TRBV6-5 and TRBJ2-1; 10 positions agree with TRBD2. The CDR3 contains 15 residues. Looked up from germline, CDR1 is MNHEY and CDR2 is SVGAGI. After removal of 6 bases from V and 2 bases from J, the junction contained 4 bases not matched to a gene. This CDR3 is CASRLAGGAYNEQFF. The CDR3 DNA sequence: TGTGCCAGCAGGTTAGCGGGGGGAGCCTACAATGAGCAGTTCTTC.

V gene TRBV11-2 combines with J gene TRBJ1-3; D is possibly TRBD1 (6 bases). V shed 4 bases and J shed 0 bases, with 16 bases lying between them. The CDR3 has 17 residues. Per the germline V gene, CDR1 is SGHAT and CDR2 is FQNNGV. The CDR3 nucleotides are TGTGCCAGCAGCTCCCCAGGGGTTTTTGTCTCTGGAAACACCATATATTTT. Its protein is CASSSPGVFVSGNTIYF.

As concerns this clone: Additional DNA sequences in this sample encode the identical CDR3. The chain carries TRBV9 and TRBJ2-3, with TRBD2 matching 7 bases. V was clipped by 0 bases and J by 1 base; unmatched bases: 2. Germline V CDR1 and CDR2: SGDLS, YYNGEE. The CDR3 extends over 15 amino acids. The CDR3 reads CASSVGLAGTDTQYF. The CDR3 DNA follows: TGTGCCAGCAGCGTAGGGCTAGCGGGCACAGATACGCAGTATTTT. Filled out from reference TRBV9 and TRBJ2-3, the complete variable domain reads DSGVTQTPKHLITATGQRVTLRCSPRSGDLSVYWYQQSLDQGLQFLIQYYNGEERAKGNILERFSAQQFPDLHSELNLSSLELGDSALYFCASSVGLAGTDTQYFGPGTRLTVL.

The V gene is TRBV20-1, the J gene TRBJ2-3, with TRBD1 as a possible D gene (6 bases). CDR1 is DFQATT and CDR2 is SNEGSKA in the germline V gene (reference sequence). Trimming took 3 bases from V and 3 from J, leaving 13 bases between them. This CDR3 has 14 residues. CDR3 sequence reads: CSASSARGTDTQYF. CDR3 nucleotide sequence: TGCAGTGCTAGTTCGGCCAGGGGTACAGATACGCAGTATTTT.

Points on this clone: Other nucleotide sequences from this sample produce the same CDR3. This chain joins TRBV11-3 and TRBJ2-3, with D uncertain. The V gene lost 1 base and the J gene lost 0 bases, with 5 bases spanning the gap. The germline CDR1 and CDR2 sequences are SGHNT and YENEEA. This CDR3 spans 14 amino acids. The chain's CDR3 is CASSLVQSTDTQYF. The CDR3 nucleotides are TGTGCCAGCAGCTTAGTACAAAGCACAGATACGCAGTATTTT.

This sequence joins TRBV4-3 and TRBJ2-7; 7 nucleotides align to TRBD2. Germline V gene lookup returns CDR1 LGHNA and CDR2 YSLEER. The CDR3 loop spans 16 amino acids. Trimming removed 1 base from V and 2 bases from J; junction bases left unmatched: 8. The CDR3 sequence is CASSQGGRAGAYEQYF. CDR3 in DNA: TGCGCCAGCAGCCAAGGGGGTAGGGCGGGGGCCTACGAGCAGTACTTC.

The V gene is TRBV5-4, the J gene TRBJ2-2; TRBD1 agrees at 7 bases. This CDR3 comprises 15 residues. The junction had 2 bases not matched to a gene; V was cut back by 2 bases and J by 1 base. From germline, CDR1 is SGHNT and CDR2 YYREEE (reference sequence). CDR3 in DNA: TGTGCCAGCAGCTTCCGGGACAGGAACACCGGGGAGCTGTTTTTT. It is translated as CASSFRDRNTGELFF.

The chain combines TRBV10-3 with TRBJ2-3, with TRBD1 matching 7 bases. The junction had 6 bases not matched to a gene; V was cut back by 4 bases and J by 5 bases. Germline loops: CDR1 ENHRY, CDR2 SYGVKD. There are 14 residues in the CDR3. The CDR3 coding sequence is TGTGCCATCAGTGCCCCGGGACAGTTAGATACGCAGTATTTT. Translation: CAISAPGQLDTQYF.

CDR3 sequence (DNA): TGTGCCAGCAGCATCAGGGGAGCCGGGGAGCTGTTTTTT. It yields the protein CASSIRGAGELFF. The chain employs TRBV5-4 and TRBJ2-2; a possible D gene is TRBD1 (6 bases). The CDR3 has 13 amino acids. Germline V gene sequence: CDR1 SGHNT, CDR2 YYREEE (reference sequence). V shed 4 bases and J shed 6 bases, with 10 bases lying between them.

The genes are TRBV9 and TRBJ2-7, with 7 bases matching TRBD1. Trimming cost V 1 base and J 6 bases; bases outside gene matches: 4. The germline CDR1 and CDR2 sequences are SGDLS and YYNGEE. CDR3 length: 13 amino acids. The DNA for the CDR3 is TGTGCCAGCAGCGTAATAACAGGGGCCGAGCAGTACTTC. Translating gives CASSVITGAEQYF.

The rearrangement links TRBV3-1 (or the pseudogene TRBV3-2) to TRBJ1-2; unclear D gene. The CDR3 length is 18 residues. Germline CDR1 reads LGHDT; CDR2 reads YNNKEL (reference sequence). Trimming stripped 0 bases from V and 3 bases from J, with 20 bases between. CDR3 in amino acids: CASSQDWPTIDVYYGYTF. CDR3 DNA: TGTGCCAGCAGCCAAGATTGGCCGACTATAGATGTTTACTATGGCTACACCTTC.

V gene TRBV18 combines with J gene TRBJ2-2, with 10 bases aligning to TRBD2. V lost 6 bases, J lost 6 bases, and 4 bases stayed unmatched. Germline V gene data show CDR1 as KGHSH and CDR2 as LQKENI. This CDR3 has 14 residues. Here the CDR3 DNA reads TGTGCCAGCTCGCTGACTAGCGGGCCCGGGGAGCTGTTTTTT. The encoded protein is CASSLTSGPGELFF.

The chain has TRBV21-1 and TRBJ2-1; the listed D gene, TRBD1, was not tested against the DNA. TRBV21-1 has pseudogene status. This CDR3 is 19 amino acids long. CDR3 nucleotides: TGTGCCAGCAGCAAAACAGGGACGACAAGGAAGATGTCCTACAATGAGCAGTTCTTC. Amino acid sequence: CASSKTGTTRKMSYNEQFF.

V is TRBV9 and J is TRBJ1-5, with D perhaps TRBD1 (6 bases). The CDR3 loop spans 14 amino acids. Germline V gene lookup returns CDR1 SGDLS and CDR2 YYNGEE. V lost 4 bases to trimming and J lost 7 bases, with 15 bases between them. CDR3 in DNA: TGTGCCAGCAGCTACTGGGGGCAAGGGCAGCCCCAGCATTTT. Residues: CASSYWGQGQPQHF.

The chain employs TRBV5-8 and TRBJ2-7; no definite D call. V was trimmed by 2 bases and J by 5 bases, leaving 20 bases between them. CDR3 length: 16 amino acids. CDR1 is SGHTS and CDR2 is YDEGEE in the germline V gene. For the CDR3, the DNA is TGTGCCAGCAGCTTTAGAACCTCGGTTTTTCCCCACGAGCAGTACTTC. Translated: CASSFRTSVFPHEQYF.

The gene calls are TRBV7-2 and TRBJ2-5; D unclear. CDR1 and CDR2 (germline): SGHTA, FQGNSA. The CDR3 consists of 12 residues. The ends were cut back, 6 bases at V and 0 bases at J, with 5 bases in the middle. The chain's CDR3 is CASSGYQETQYF. CDR3 bases: TGTGCCAGCAGTGGCTACCAAGAGACCCAGTACTTC.